A selection of T cell receptor beta chains follows, all from one sample in a study of early T cells in non-severe SARS-CoV-2 infection. Via MiXCR, TCRdb re-called the 5' RACE reads, giving one row per CDR3 protein. The sample has tens of thousands of distinct CDR3 sequences; 11% are singletons. Specimen: whole blood. The receptors stem from an adult who was a healthcare worker with PCR-confirmed SARS-CoV-2 infection or an uninfected control (not recorded which). The CDR3 runs from the conserved cysteine through the conserved F or W. Each record gives: V gene, J gene, D gene, CDR3 protein. A D gene is named only where the DNA matches it firmly.

v_gene: TRBV5-5
j_gene: TRBJ2-7
d_gene: TRBD1
CDR3aa: CASSPGTGLHEQYF

v_gene: TRBV12-3/TRBV12-4
j_gene: TRBJ2-1
d_gene: TRBD2
CDR3aa: CASSLPLAGFWNEQFF

v_gene: TRBV20-1
j_gene: TRBJ2-2
d_gene: NA
CDR3aa: CSARDLPSAGGELFF

v_gene: TRBV11-2
j_gene: TRBJ2-2
d_gene: NA
CDR3aa: CASSLTPGELFF

v_gene: TRBV7-2
j_gene: TRBJ2-7
d_gene: NA
CDR3aa: CASSPGPLYYEQYF

v_gene: TRBV11-2
j_gene: TRBJ2-7
d_gene: NA
CDR3aa: CASSLAGAQYF

v_gene: TRBV2
j_gene: TRBJ2-1
d_gene: TRBD1
CDR3aa: CASGETGGSYNEQFF

v_gene: TRBV10-3
j_gene: TRBJ2-7
d_gene: NA
CDR3aa: CAISESGKTSSYEQYF

v_gene: TRBV20-1
j_gene: TRBJ2-3
d_gene: NA
CDR3aa: CSAINPHVSGAASSTDTQYF

v_gene: TRBV28
j_gene: TRBJ2-3
d_gene: NA
CDR3aa: CASRDSTDTQYF

v_gene: TRBV28
j_gene: TRBJ2-3
d_gene: TRBD2
CDR3aa: CASFTSAGANGGTDTQYF

v_gene: TRBV29-1
j_gene: TRBJ2-1
d_gene: TRBD1
CDR3aa: CSFRGPYNEQFF

v_gene: TRBV4-1
j_gene: TRBJ2-3
d_gene: NA
CDR3aa: CASSRNWGDTQYF

v_gene: TRBV4-1
j_gene: TRBJ2-5
d_gene: NA
CDR3aa: CASSSQLTQETQYF

v_gene: TRBV27
j_gene: TRBJ2-1
d_gene: NA
CDR3aa: CATGVAGRYNEQFF

v_gene: TRBV6-6
j_gene: TRBJ1-5
d_gene: TRBD1
CDR3aa: CASNRDRDQPQHF

v_gene: TRBV7-2
j_gene: TRBJ2-1
d_gene: NA
CDR3aa: CASSLASSHEQFF

v_gene: TRBV6-2/TRBV6-3
j_gene: TRBJ2-1
d_gene: TRBD1
CDR3aa: CASRDRGGQFF

v_gene: TRBV6-5
j_gene: TRBJ1-1
d_gene: TRBD1
CDR3aa: CASSPGGWDTEAFF

v_gene: TRBV6-1
j_gene: TRBJ1-1
d_gene: NA
CDR3aa: CASSAQENTEAFF

v_gene: TRBV7-3
j_gene: TRBJ2-3
d_gene: NA
CDR3aa: CASSLSDLSTDTQYF

v_gene: TRBV27
j_gene: TRBJ2-7
d_gene: TRBD1
CDR3aa: CASRKIQGAYEQYF

v_gene: TRBV20-1
j_gene: TRBJ2-3
d_gene: TRBD2
CDR3aa: CSATGLAGKDTQYF

v_gene: TRBV28
j_gene: TRBJ2-7
d_gene: TRBD2
CDR3aa: CASSFPNRAGVPPSYEQYF

v_gene: TRBV7-9
j_gene: TRBJ2-1
d_gene: NA
CDR3aa: CASSPLGTQGVNEQFF

v_gene: TRBV7-2
j_gene: TRBJ1-3
d_gene: TRBD1
CDR3aa: CASSQGAGLAGDTIYF

v_gene: TRBV4-1
j_gene: TRBJ2-5
d_gene: TRBD1
CDR3aa: CASSQGQGAGETQYF

v_gene: TRBV10-2
j_gene: TRBJ1-4
d_gene: TRBD1
CDR3aa: CASSAGGNEKLFF

v_gene: TRBV20-1
j_gene: TRBJ1-1
d_gene: NA
CDR3aa: CSASGAGEAFF

v_gene: TRBV4-1
j_gene: TRBJ2-7
d_gene: NA
CDR3aa: CASSLQGIGVDEQYF

v_gene: TRBV7-9
j_gene: TRBJ2-7
d_gene: TRBD2
CDR3aa: CASSPPGLADEQYF

v_gene: TRBV11-2
j_gene: TRBJ2-7
d_gene: NA
CDR3aa: CASSLGDRVNEQYF

v_gene: TRBV4-1
j_gene: TRBJ1-4
d_gene: NA
CDR3aa: CASSPPLGFEKLFF

v_gene: TRBV7-8
j_gene: TRBJ2-1
d_gene: NA
CDR3aa: CASSPGTGSHNEQFF

v_gene: TRBV20-1
j_gene: TRBJ2-7
d_gene: NA
CDR3aa: CSARALSSYEQYF

v_gene: TRBV10-2
j_gene: TRBJ1-5
d_gene: TRBD1
CDR3aa: CASSDRGPQPQHF

v_gene: TRBV18
j_gene: TRBJ1-3
d_gene: TRBD1
CDR3aa: CASSPYQGVGNTIYF

v_gene: TRBV14
j_gene: TRBJ2-7
d_gene: TRBD2
CDR3aa: CASSLGTTLYEQYF

v_gene: TRBV5-1
j_gene: TRBJ2-7
d_gene: NA
CDR3aa: CASSTQGTEQYF

v_gene: TRBV12-3/TRBV12-4
j_gene: TRBJ2-1
d_gene: TRBD2
CDR3aa: CASSLVLSGGFYEQFF

v_gene: TRBV18
j_gene: TRBJ2-6
d_gene: TRBD2
CDR3aa: CASSPLAGSGANVLTF

v_gene: TRBV12-3/TRBV12-4
j_gene: TRBJ2-3
d_gene: NA
CDR3aa: CASSLSRATDTQYF

v_gene: TRBV4-2
j_gene: TRBJ2-1
d_gene: NA
CDR3aa: CASSQDLMGPLNEQFF

v_gene: TRBV19
j_gene: TRBJ2-7
d_gene: NA
CDR3aa: CASSISSASAYEQYF

v_gene: TRBV19
j_gene: TRBJ2-2
d_gene: TRBD1
CDR3aa: CASSTDRDPFGGELFF